Reported below is one T cell receptor (beta chain). Per the authors' pipeline: Quantification of nucleated cells was approximated via reference gene primer amplification. Assay used: immunoSEQ multiplex PCR; TCRdb lists only in-frame clones, some missing. The V and J calls and clone size come from that table; D and trimming were worked out from the DNA. The sample has 150,000 to 200,000 clones, approximately 86% seen once; the top ten hold 3% to 4%. The record originates from a study of blood T cell repertoires in COVID-19. Study in general: Collection of acute and convalescent COVID-19 samples took place in the United States, Italy and Spain. T cells, B-cell-depleted T cells, or PBMCs supplied cDNA or gDNA.

The V gene end was trimmed by 4 bases and the J gene end by 3 bases; junction bases not matched to a gene: 3. This CDR3 region has 13 residues. CDR1 and CDR2 from the germline V gene are SGHRS and YFSETQ. The source of this sequence is a man aged 65 to 79 with acute or convalescent COVID-19. J is TRBJ2-5 and V is TRBV5-1; TRBD1 agrees at 7 bases. Sequences were obtained from peripheral blood. In DNA form, the CDR3 reads TGCGCCAGCAGCACGGGACAGAAAGAGACCCAGTACTTC. It translates to CASSTGQKETQYF.